Listed below are T cell receptor beta chains from one sample, sequenced in a study of beta chain features in type 1 diabetes. Method: immunoSEQ multiplex PCR; TCRdb's copy keeps in-frame clones and lacks some. This sample has a few hundred thousand clones, with roughly 31% found just once. The sequenced material came from naive CD4+ T cells from blood. The receptors were gathered from a man aged 18-30 years in good health. CDR3s include the opening cysteine and the closing phenylalanine or tryptophan. The order of the fields is clone size, J gene, D gene, V gene, CDR3 length, CDR3 protein, CDR3 DNA. D genes are given only for firm matches. Size is omitted from some rows. Given values are once, few, many or a class for expanded clones.

. TRBJ1-3 . TRBV25-1 14 CASSDLTSGNTIYF TGTGCCAGCAGTGATTTAACCTCTGGAAACACCATATATTTT
. TRBJ2-7 . TRBV25-1 13 CASSEYMRSFQYF TGTGCCAGCAGTGAATACATGCGGTCCTTTCAGTACTTC
few TRBJ2-7 TRBD1 TRBV30 12 CAWSDRDYEQYF TGTGCCTGGAGCGACAGGGACTACGAGCAGTACTTC
. TRBJ2-3 . TRBV11-2 14 CASSPAPGTDTQYF TGTGCCAGCAGCCCGGCACCAGGCACAGATACGCAGTATTTT
. TRBJ2-5 . TRBV5-4 13 CASSFDSGETQYF TGTGCCAGCAGCTTTGACAGTGGCGAGACCCAGTACTTC
. TRBJ2-7 . TRBV9 14 CASSVAWTSYEQYF TGTGCCAGCAGCGTAGCGTGGACGTCCTACGAGCAGTACTTC
few TRBJ1-2 . TRBV30 11 CGYGTNYGYTF TGTGGGTACGGGACTAACTATGGCTACACCTTC
few TRBJ2-2 TRBD2 TRBV30 19 CAWSDARWGLAENTGELFF TGTGCCTGGAGTGACGCTAGATGGGGACTAGCGGAGAACACCGGGGAGCTGTTTTTT
. TRBJ2-3 TRBD2 TRBV2 16 CASGTSGRALGDTQYF TGTGCCAGCGGGACTAGCGGGAGGGCCCTCGGAGATACGCAGTATTTT
. TRBJ2-1 . TRBV19 15 CASSTAPGGPNEQFF TGTGCCAGTAGTACAGCCCCCGGGGGTCCCAATGAGCAGTTCTTC
few TRBJ2-7 . TRBV7-2 12 CASSLSSYEQYF TGTGCCAGCAGCTTAAGCTCCTACGAGCAGTACTTC
. TRBJ2-7 . TRBV7-2 15 CASSSHWGRSYEQYF TGTGCCAGCAGCTCCCACTGGGGCCGGTCCTACGAGCAGTACTTC
few TRBJ1-4 . TRBV29-1 12 CSVGTGNEKLFF TGCAGCGTTGGGACGGGGAATGAAAAACTGTTTTTT
. TRBJ2-3 . TRBV20-1 11 CSASRADTQYF TGCAGTGCTAGTCGCGCAGATACGCAGTATTTT
. TRBJ2-7 TRBD2 TRBV6-6 14 CASSYGGSGRVQYF TGTGCCAGCAGTTACGGGGGTAGCGGGAGGGTGCAGTACTTC
. TRBJ2-7 TRBD1 TRBV19 15 CASSIGQGAFYEQYF TGTGCCAGTAGCATCGGACAGGGGGCTTTCTACGAGCAGTACTTC
. TRBJ2-6 TRBD2 TRBV4-2 17 CASSQSSGPSGANVLTF TGTGCCAGCAGCCAGTCTAGCGGTCCCTCTGGGGCCAACGTCCTGACTTTC
. TRBJ2-7 . TRBV21-1 12 CASSNGRREQYF TGTGCCAGCAGCAATGGGCGGAGGGAGCAGTACTTC
few TRBJ2-1 TRBD2 TRBV9 15 CASSVGVAGDNEQFF TGTGCCAGCAGCGTAGGGGTAGCGGGAGACAATGAGCAGTTCTTC
. TRBJ2-5 . TRBV29-1 13 CSVEYGNQETQYF TGCAGCGTTGAGTATGGGAACCAAGAGACCCAGTACTTC
. TRBJ1-1 . TRBV5-7 16 CASSLRGGSRDTEAFF TGTGCCAGCAGCTTGAGGGGAGGGTCGAGAGACACTGAAGCTTTCTTT
. TRBJ2-5 . TRBV5-1 13 CASSLAPVETQYF TGCGCCAGCAGCTTGGCGCCCGTGGAGACCCAGTACTTC
. TRBJ2-7 . TRBV20-1 11 CSASPRHEQYF TGCAGTGCTAGTCCGAGGCACGAGCAGTACTTC
. TRBJ2-5 . TRBV4-2 13 CASSRGFQETQYF TGTGCCAGCAGCCGGGGTTTTCAAGAGACCCAGTACTTC
few TRBJ2-1 . TRBV6-5 10 CASSYNEQFF TGTGCCAGCAGTTACAATGAGCAGTTCTTC
. TRBJ2-1 . TRBV5-6 13 CASSLRVYNEQFF TGTGCCAGCAGCTTGAGGGTCTACAATGAGCAGTTCTTC
once TRBJ1-1 . TRBV19 11 CATRRGTEAFF TGTGCCACAAGAAGAGGGACTGAAGCTTTCTTT
. TRBJ2-1 TRBD2 TRBV5-1 13 CAVDLGGRNEQFF TGCGCTGTAGATTTGGGCGGGAGGAATGAGCAGTTCTTC
few TRBJ2-7 TRBD2 TRBV9 15 CASSVVASGTHEQYF TGTGCCAGCAGCGTAGTAGCTAGCGGGACCCACGAGCAGTACTTC
few TRBJ1-5 . TRBV7-2 12 CASSPGGQPQHF TGTGCCAGCAGCCCAGGTGGACAGCCCCAGCATTTT
. TRBJ2-6 . TRBV27 16 CASSWTGISGANVLTF TGTGCCAGCAGTTGGACCGGAATCTCTGGGGCCAACGTCCTGACTTTC
. TRBJ2-1 TRBD2 TRBV25-1 14 CASSERGSYNEQFF TGTGCCAGCAGTGAACGCGGGAGCTACAATGAGCAGTTCTTC
. TRBJ1-5 TRBD1 TRBV30 13 CAWSLDRVQPQHF TGTGCCTGGAGTTTGGACAGGGTCCAGCCCCAGCATTTT
. TRBJ2-1 . TRBV6-5 15 CASSPAGRLGDEQFF TGTGCCAGCAGCCCAGCCGGACGACTAGGCGATGAGCAGTTCTTC
few TRBJ2-5 TRBD2 TRBV5-1 14 CASSFSGREETQYF TGCGCCAGCAGCTTTAGCGGGAGGGAAGAGACCCAGTACTTC
few TRBJ2-5 . TRBV30 11 CAWRMGETQYF TGTGCCTGGAGGATGGGGGAGACCCAGTACTTC
few TRBJ2-5 . TRBV7-2 14 CASSLAPAAETQYF TGTGCCAGCAGCTTAGCGCCGGCAGCAGAGACCCAGTACTTC